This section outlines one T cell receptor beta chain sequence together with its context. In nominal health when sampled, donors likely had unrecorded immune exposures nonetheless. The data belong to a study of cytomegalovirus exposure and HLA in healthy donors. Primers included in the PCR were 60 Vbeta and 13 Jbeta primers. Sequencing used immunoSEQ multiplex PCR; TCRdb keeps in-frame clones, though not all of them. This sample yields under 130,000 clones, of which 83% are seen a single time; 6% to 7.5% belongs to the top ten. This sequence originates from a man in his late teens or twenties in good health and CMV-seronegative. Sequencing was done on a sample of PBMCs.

As DNA, the CDR3 is TGTGCCAGCAGTTTAGTAGTAGCGGCAGCCTACGAGCAGTACTTC. This encodes CASSLVVAAAYEQYF. The chain combines TRBV28 with TRBJ2-7; possible D gene TRBD2, 6 bases. CDR1 and CDR2 (germline): MDHEN, SYDVKM. The CDR3 totals 15 residues. Trimming cost V 2 bases and J 2 bases, with 13 bases left between them.